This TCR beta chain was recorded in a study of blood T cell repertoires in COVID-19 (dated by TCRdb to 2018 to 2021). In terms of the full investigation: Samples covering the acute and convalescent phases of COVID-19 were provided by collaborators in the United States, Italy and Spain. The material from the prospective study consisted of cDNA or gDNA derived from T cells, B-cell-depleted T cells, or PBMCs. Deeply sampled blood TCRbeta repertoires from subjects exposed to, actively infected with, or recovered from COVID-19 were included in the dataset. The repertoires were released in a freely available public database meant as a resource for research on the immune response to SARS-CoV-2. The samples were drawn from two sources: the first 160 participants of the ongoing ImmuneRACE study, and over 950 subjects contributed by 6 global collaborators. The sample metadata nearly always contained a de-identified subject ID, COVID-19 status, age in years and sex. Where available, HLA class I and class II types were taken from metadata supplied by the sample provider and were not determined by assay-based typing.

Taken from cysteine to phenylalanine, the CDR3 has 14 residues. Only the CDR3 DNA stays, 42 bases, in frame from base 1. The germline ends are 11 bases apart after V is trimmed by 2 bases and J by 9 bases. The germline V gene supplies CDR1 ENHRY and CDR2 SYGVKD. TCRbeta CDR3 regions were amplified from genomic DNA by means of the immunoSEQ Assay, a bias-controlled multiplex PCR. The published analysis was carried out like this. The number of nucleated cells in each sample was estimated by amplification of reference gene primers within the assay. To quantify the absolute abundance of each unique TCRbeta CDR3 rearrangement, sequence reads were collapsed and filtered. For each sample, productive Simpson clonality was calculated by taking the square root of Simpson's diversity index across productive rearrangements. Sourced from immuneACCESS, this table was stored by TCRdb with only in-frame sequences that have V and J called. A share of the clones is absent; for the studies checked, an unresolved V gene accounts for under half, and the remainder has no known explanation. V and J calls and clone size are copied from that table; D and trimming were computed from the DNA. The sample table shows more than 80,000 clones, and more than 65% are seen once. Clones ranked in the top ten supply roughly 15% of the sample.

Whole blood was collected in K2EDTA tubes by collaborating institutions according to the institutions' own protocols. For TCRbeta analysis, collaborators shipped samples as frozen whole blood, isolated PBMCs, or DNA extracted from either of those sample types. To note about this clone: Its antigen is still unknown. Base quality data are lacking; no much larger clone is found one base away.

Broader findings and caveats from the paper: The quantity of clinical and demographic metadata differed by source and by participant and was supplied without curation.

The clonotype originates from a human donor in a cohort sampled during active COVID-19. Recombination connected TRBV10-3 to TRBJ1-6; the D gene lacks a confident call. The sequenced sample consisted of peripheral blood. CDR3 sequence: CAISEAGKGSPLHF. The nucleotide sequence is TGTGCCATCAGTGAGGCCGGGAAGGGTTCACCCCTCCACTTT.